The 32 T cell receptor beta chains listed next were all sequenced from one sample in a study of T cell responses to AZD1222 COVID-19 vaccine (dated by TCRdb to about 2021). According to the study, the label for this sample's time point signals: about 28 days (+/-7) after the second vaccine dose. Library prep was done by the immunoSEQ multiplex PCR assay. TCRdb took this table from immuneACCESS and kept in-frame rearrangements with V and J called. Such tables lack part of the clones; where checked against another copy, unresolved V genes explain under half of the gap, and the rest is unexplained. This sample is represented by about 180,000 clones; roughly 92% of them were singletons. Around 1.6% of the sample lies in the top ten. Here the sequenced sample was peripheral blood, taken 28 days after the second AZD1222 dose. All receptors come from an adult who received the AZD1222 COVID-19 vaccine.

V and J are TRBV29-1 and TRBJ2-1, with 8 positions matching TRBD2. Looked up from germline, CDR1 is SQVTM and CDR2 is ANQGSEA. With V trimmed by 6 bases and J by 8 bases, 18 bases remained unmatched. CDR3 length: 16 amino acids. In DNA form, the CDR3 reads TGCAGCGTCCGCGGGACTAGTTGGGGGGCCTGGGATGAGCAGTTCTTC. Its protein product is CSVRGTSWGAWDEQFF.

The chain joins TRBV11-2 to TRBJ2-1, with D perhaps TRBD1 (5 bases). The CDR3 is 14 residues long. V lost 0 bases to trimming and J lost 7 bases, with 10 bases between them. Germline values: CDR1 SGHAT, CDR2 FQNNGV. This CDR3 reads CASSLDRAGNEQFF. CDR3 DNA sequence: TGTGCCAGCAGCTTAGACAGGGCAGGGAATGAGCAGTTCTTC.

This chain connects TRBV5-6 to TRBJ2-5; 10 bases align to TRBD2. The J segment lost 5 bases and the V segment lost 3 bases, leaving 16 bases of the junction unmatched. The CDR3 covers 18 residues. Germline V gene lookup returns CDR1 SGHDT and CDR2 YYEEEE. As DNA, the CDR3 is TGTGCCAGCAGCTGGCGGTCTAGCGGGGGAATCACCTCGGAGACCCAGTACTTC. Its protein is CASSWRSSGGITSETQYF.

The chain carries TRBV9 and TRBJ2-1, with TRBD2 matching over 8 bases. This CDR3 spans 16 amino acids. Germline CDR1 SGDLS, CDR2 YYNGEE. After removal of 0 bases from V and 3 bases from J, the junction contained 5 bases not matched to a gene. CDR3 in DNA: TGTGCCAGCAGCGTAGCTACGAGCGGGAGCTACAATGAGCAGTTCTTC. Residues: CASSVATSGSYNEQFF. Full variable domain (outside the CDR3, taken from reference TRBV9 and TRBJ2-1): DSGVTQTPKHLITATGQRVTLRCSPRSGDLSVYWYQQSLDQGLQFLIQYYNGEERAKGNILERFSAQQFPDLHSELNLSSLELGDSALYFCASSVATSGSYNEQFFGPGTRLTVL.

The CDR3 DNA follows: TGTGCCAGCAGCGCCCGGGACAGGGTTTTCGGCAGCTCCTATAATTCACCCCTCCACTTT. Protein sequence: CASSARDRVFGSSYNSPLHF. The chain uses TRBV9 and TRBJ1-6; 9 nucleotides align to TRBD1. This CDR3 has 20 residues. Germline assignment: CDR1 SGDLS and CDR2 YYNGEE. Losses at the gene ends were 3 bases for V and 0 bases for J; bases not matched to a gene: 13.

J is TRBJ2-5 and V is TRBV6-5; D perhaps matches TRBD1 (6 bases). The V and J ends lost 4 bases and 6 bases respectively, with 12 bases between them. This CDR3 is 13 amino acids long. Germline CDR1 MNHEY, CDR2 SVGAGI. In DNA form, the CDR3 reads TGTGCCAGCAGTTCCAGGGGCTTGCAGACCCAGTACTTC. It is translated as CASSSRGLQTQYF.

The chain carries TRBV28 and TRBJ1-5; no clear D gene. The germline V gene has CDR1 MDHEN and CDR2 SYDVKM. The germline V and J ends were trimmed by 6 bases and 2 bases, with 8 bases remaining between them. The CDR3 runs 13 residues. CDR3 bases: TGTGCCAGCAGGCCCGCGGGCAATCAGCCCCAGCATTTT. This codes for CASRPAGNQPQHF.

V gene TRBV6-1 combines with J gene TRBJ2-5, with D tentatively TRBD1 (6 bases). The V end lost 2 bases, the J end lost 3 bases, and 13 bases lay between the germline ends. CDR1 is MNHNS, CDR2 SASEGT, per germline. This CDR3 region has 15 residues. CDR3 DNA sequence: TGTGCCAGCAGTGAACTCACAGGGTGGGAAGAGACCCAGTACTTC. It translates to CASSELTGWEETQYF.

This clone appeared a single time. This chain links TRBV10-3 with TRBJ2-7; possibly TRBD2 for D (5 bases). Trimming shortened V by 0 bases and J by 3 bases, and 12 bases separated the two germline ends. The CDR3 extends over 15 amino acids. Germline CDR1 is ENHRY and CDR2 is SYGVKD. In DNA form, the CDR3 reads TGTGCCATCAGTGAGTCGTGGGAGCCGAACTACGAGCAGTACTTC. Translation: CAISESWEPNYEQYF.

This chain connects TRBV20-1 to TRBJ1-2; D not certain. Germline CDR1 DFQATT, CDR2 SNEGSKA (reference sequence). Trimming removed 4 bases from V and 4 bases from J, with 7 bases in between. The CDR3 consists of 11 residues. The CDR3 sequence: CSAKTAYGYTF. CDR3 sequence (DNA): TGCAGTGCTAAAACAGCCTATGGCTACACCTTC.

The rearrangement uses TRBV2 and TRBJ2-1; D uncertain. Per the germline V gene, CDR1 is SNHLY and CDR2 is FYNNEI. V was cut by 7 bases and J by 10 bases, with 26 bases left in between. The CDR3 has 16 residues. CDR3 in amino acids: CASIPFTTPSYNEQFF. CDR3 nucleotides: TGTGCCAGCATTCCCTTCACTACGCCGTCATATAACGAGCAGTTCTTC.

The CDR3 bases are TGTGCCAGCCGCCGGGACAGGGTCCACGAGCAGTACTTC. Its translation: CASRRDRVHEQYF. The chain has TRBV7-9 and TRBJ2-7, with 9 bases aligning to TRBD1. The length of the CDR3 is 13 residues. V was pared by 8 bases and J by 5 bases, with 7 bases of the junction left unmatched. CDR1 and CDR2 (germline): SEHNR, FQNEAQ (reference sequence). Drawing the rest from reference TRBV7-9 and TRBJ2-7, the complete variable domain is DTGVSQNPRHKITKRGQNVTFRCDPISEHNRLYWYRQTLGQGPEFLTYFQNEAQLEKSRLLSDRFSAERPKGSFSTLEIQRTEQGDSAMYLCASRRDRVHEQYFGPGTRLTVT.

J is TRBJ1-1 and V is TRBV4-3; possibly TRBD1 for D (6 bases). The V end was cut by 3 bases, the J end by 4 bases, with 18 bases between. CDR1 is LGHNA and CDR2 is YSLEER in the germline V gene. This CDR3 is built from 16 residues. In DNA form, the CDR3 reads TGCGCCAGCAGCCATGAACTGAAACAGGGAGGCACTGAAGCTTTCTTT. This gives the protein CASSHELKQGGTEAFF.

The chain has TRBV5-1 and TRBJ2-7; D perhaps matches TRBD1 (5 bases). V dropped 2 bases and J dropped 5 bases, with 11 bases sitting between them. Germline V CDR1 and CDR2: SGHRS, YFSETQ. CDR3 length: 13 residues. CDR3 DNA sequence: TGCGCCAGCAGCTTTGCAGGGATTGACGAGCAGTACTTC. It is translated as CASSFAGIDEQYF.

The chain employs TRBV4-3 and TRBJ1-2, with TRBD1 matching over 9 bases. Germline V CDR1 and CDR2: LGHNA, YSLEER. Trimming took 4 bases from V and 1 from J; bases not matched to a gene: 4. This CDR3 is built from 15 residues. CDR3 in DNA: TGCGCCAGCAGCCCTGGGACAGGGATTAACTATGGCTACACCTTC. Its protein product is CASSPGTGINYGYTF.

This clone has more than one count but fewer than ten. The chain joins TRBV6-5 to TRBJ1-5; a weak D match, TRBD1 (5 bases). The CDR3 has 13 amino acids. Trimming removed 6 bases at V and 9 bases at J, with 15 bases between. Germline-derived CDR1 and CDR2 are MNHEY and SVGAGI. The CDR3 bases are TGTGCCAGCAGAGGGGACCGGGCCCGGCCCCAGCATTTT. Amino acids: CASRGDRARPQHF.

This chain connects TRBV15 to TRBJ2-3; D is perhaps TRBD2 (6 bases). This CDR3 region has 18 residues. V lost 1 base, J lost 3 bases, and 20 bases lay in between. Germline V gives CDR1 LNHNV, CDR2 YYDKDF (reference sequence). DNA of the CDR3: TGTGCCACCAGCAGAGGCAAAGCAGCGGGCCCCCGTACAGATACGCAGTATTTT. Amino acids: CATSRGKAAGPRTDTQYF.

This chain uses TRBV6-6 with TRBJ1-1, with a weak D call TRBD1 (6 bases). Trimming left V 11 bases short and J 0 bases short, with 13 bases between. Per germline, CDR1 MNHNY and CDR2 SVGAGI (reference sequence). There are 13 residues in the CDR3. In nucleotides, the CDR3 is TGTGCCTGCGAGGGGGGAATGAACACTGAAGCTTTCTTT. As protein: CACEGGMNTEAFF.

The CDR3 DNA reads TGTGCCAGCAGCTCCGGACCGAACACTGAAGCTTTCTTT. It translates to CASSSGPNTEAFF. The rearrangement uses TRBV7-3 and TRBJ1-1; D remains unclear. This CDR3 is 13 amino acids long. CDR1 and CDR2 (germline): SGHTA, FQGTGA. V lost 4 bases, J lost 1 base, and 7 bases lay in between.

The chain employs TRBV5-1 and TRBJ1-2; D not certain. V lost 6 bases to trimming and J lost 4 bases, with 13 bases between them. Germline values: CDR1 SGHRS, CDR2 YFSETQ. The CDR3 contains 13 residues. CDR3 loop: CASTVDGPYGYTF. CDR3 DNA sequence: TGCGCCAGCACCGTCGACGGACCCTATGGCTACACCTTC.

This chain connects TRBV28 to TRBJ1-6; D unclear. CDR3 length: 15 amino acids. V was cut by 9 bases and J by 0 bases, with 12 bases left in between. The V gene's germline CDR1 is MDHEN and CDR2 SYDVKM. The CDR3 DNA is TGTGCCAGTATGGACGGAAGCTCCTATAATTCACCCCTCCACTTT. Amino acid sequence: CASMDGSSYNSPLHF. Full variable domain (rest looked up from reference TRBV28 and TRBJ1-6): DVKVTQSSRYLVKRTGEKVFLECVQDMDHENMFWYRQDPGLGLRLIYFSYDVKMKEKGDIPEGYSVSREKKERFSLILESASTNQTSMYLCASMDGSSYNSPLHFGNGTRLTVT.

The chain recombines TRBV28 with TRBJ2-1, with 7 positions matching TRBD1. The CDR3 is made up of 19 amino acids. Germline V gene data show CDR1 as MDHEN and CDR2 as SYDVKM. The V gene end was trimmed by 3 bases and the J gene end by 0 bases; junction bases not matched to a gene: 14. CDR3 sequence reads: CASSLWENRGVGSYNEQFF. Here the CDR3 DNA reads TGTGCCAGCAGTTTGTGGGAGAACAGGGGTGTCGGCTCCTACAATGAGCAGTTCTTC. Looking up the rest from reference TRBV28 and TRBJ2-1 gives the full variable domain: DVKVTQSSRYLVKRTGEKVFLECVQDMDHENMFWYRQDPGLGLRLIYFSYDVKMKEKGDIPEGYSVSREKKERFSLILESASTNQTSMYLCASSLWENRGVGSYNEQFFGPGTRLTVL.

V is TRBV5-4 and J is TRBJ1-6; 9 nucleotides agree with TRBD1. V gave up 1 base and J gave up 5 bases; unmatched junction bases: 1. This CDR3 is 15 amino acids long. Germline loops: CDR1 SGHNT, CDR2 YYREEE (reference sequence). The CDR3 nucleotides read TGTGCCAGCAGCTTGAGGGACAGGGATAATTCACCCCTCCACTTT. Encoded protein: CASSLRDRDNSPLHF.

The chain employs TRBV3-1 (or the pseudogene TRBV3-2) and TRBJ1-6; 9 bases line up with TRBD1. The CDR3 covers 16 residues. V lost 4 bases to trimming and J lost 6 bases; unmatched junction nucleotides: 7. The germline gives CDR1 LGHDT, CDR2 YNNKEL (reference sequence). The CDR3 reads CASSPGQGGRNSPLHF. The DNA for the CDR3 is TGTGCCAGCAGCCCGGGACAGGGAGGACGTAATTCACCCCTCCACTTT.

The V call is TRBV30, the J call TRBJ1-2, with unresolved D. The V gene's germline CDR1 is GTSNPN and CDR2 SVGIG (reference sequence). V was pared by 3 bases and J by 4 bases, with 12 bases between. This CDR3 region has 13 residues. CDR3 nucleotides: TGTGCCTGGAGGCGGGATCGGGCCTATGGCTACACCTTC. Protein sequence: CAWRRDRAYGYTF. The full variable domain, its missing parts supplied by reference TRBV30 and TRBJ1-2, is SQTIHQWPATLVQPVGSPLSLECTVEGTSNPNLYWYRQAAGRGLQLLFYSVGIGQISSEVPQNLSASRPQDRQFILSSKKLLLSDSGFYLCAWRRDRAYGYTFGSGTRLTVV.

The chain combines TRBV4-3 with TRBJ1-2; D is uncertain. The length of the CDR3 is 14 residues. The ends were cut back, 4 bases at V and 0 bases at J, with 9 bases in the middle. CDR1 and CDR2 (germline): LGHNA, YSLEER. The CDR3, as DNA: TGCGCCAGCAGCCCGAGCACAACTAACTATGGCTACACCTTC. It translates to CASSPSTTNYGYTF.

The gene calls are TRBV6-5 and TRBJ2-1; no definite D call. This CDR3 contains 14 residues. CDR1 and CDR2 from the germline V gene are MNHEY and SVGAGI. Trimming left V 11 bases short and J 8 bases short, with 22 bases between. CDR3 region: CACRRALTADEQFF. CDR3 DNA sequence: TGTGCCTGCCGCCGTGCGTTGACCGCCGATGAGCAGTTCTTC.

The CDR3 spells CASSRSGSEGTQYF. In DNA, the CDR3 is TGTGCCAGCAGCCGTAGCGGGAGTGAGGGCACGCAGTATTTT. This sequence joins TRBV7-3 and TRBJ2-3; 9 nucleotides line up with TRBD2. The V and J ends lost 5 bases and 9 bases, in that order; junction bases with no gene match: 9. The germline gives CDR1 SGHTA, CDR2 FQGTGA. This CDR3 has 14 amino acids.

The gene calls are TRBV13 and TRBJ2-7; possible D gene TRBD1, 7 bases. CDR1 is PRHDT, CDR2 FYEKMQ, per germline (reference sequence). V lost 4 bases and J 1 base, leaving 11 bases between the germline ends. This CDR3 contains 14 residues. CDR3 sequence: CASSWAGQSYEQYF. CDR3 DNA sequence: TGTGCCAGCAGCTGGGCGGGACAGTCCTACGAGCAGTACTTC. Looking up the rest from reference TRBV13 and TRBJ2-7 gives the full variable domain: AAGVIQSPRHLIKEKRETATLKCYPIPRHDTVYWYQQGPGQDPQFLISFYEKMQSDKGSIPDRFSAQQFSDYHSELNMSSLELGDSALYFCASSWAGQSYEQYFGPGTRLTVT.

The V gene is TRBV27, the J gene TRBJ2-1, with 9 bases that match TRBD2. The CDR3 contains 14 residues. Unmatched junction bases numbered 4, after V lost 4 bases and J lost 6 bases. Germline V lookup: CDR1 MNHEY, CDR2 SMNVEV (reference sequence). CDR3 sequence (DNA): TGTGCCAGCAGTTCCCGGGGACTAGCCAATGAGCAGTTCTTC. It encodes CASSSRGLANEQFF.

The V gene is TRBV14, the J gene TRBJ2-3, with 9 bases fitting TRBD1. Germline V CDR1 and CDR2: SGHDN, FVKESK. The trim removed 4 bases at V and 5 bases at J, leaving 7 bases unmatched. The CDR3 contains 15 residues. CDR3 amino acids: CASSPYRGLRDTQYF. The CDR3, as DNA: TGTGCCAGCAGCCCCTACAGGGGGCTGAGAGATACGCAGTATTTT.

The gene calls are TRBV5-1 and TRBJ2-1; 7 bases are a match to TRBD1. Losses at the gene ends were 3 bases for V and 6 bases for J; bases not matched to a gene: 9. Germline V gene sequence: CDR1 SGHRS, CDR2 YFSETQ. This CDR3 spans 15 amino acids. The CDR3 DNA is TGCGCCAGCAGCTCCGGGACAGATGTTGGCAATGAGCAGTTCTTC. It specifies CASSSGTDVGNEQFF. The whole variable domain, remainder taken from reference TRBV5-1 and TRBJ2-1, is KAGVTQTPRYLIKTRGQQVTLSCSPISGHRSVSWYQQTPGQGLQFLFEYFSETQRNKGNFPGRFSGRQFSNSRSEMNVSTLELGDSALYLCASSSGTDVGNEQFFGPGTRLTVL.